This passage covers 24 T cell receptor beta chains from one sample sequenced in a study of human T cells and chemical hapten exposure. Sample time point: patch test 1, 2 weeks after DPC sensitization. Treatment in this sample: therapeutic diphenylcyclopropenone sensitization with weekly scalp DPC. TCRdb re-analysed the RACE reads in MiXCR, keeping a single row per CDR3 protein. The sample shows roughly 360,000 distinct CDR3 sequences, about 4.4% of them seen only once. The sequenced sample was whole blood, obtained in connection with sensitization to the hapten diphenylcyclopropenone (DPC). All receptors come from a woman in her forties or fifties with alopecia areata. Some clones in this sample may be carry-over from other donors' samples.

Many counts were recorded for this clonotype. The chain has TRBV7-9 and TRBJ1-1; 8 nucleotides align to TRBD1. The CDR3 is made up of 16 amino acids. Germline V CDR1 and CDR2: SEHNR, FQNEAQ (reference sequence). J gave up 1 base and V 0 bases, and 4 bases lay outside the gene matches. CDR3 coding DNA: TGTGCCAGCAGCTTAGCGGGGACAGGTCCGAACACTGAAGCTTTCTTT. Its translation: CASSLAGTGPNTEAFF.

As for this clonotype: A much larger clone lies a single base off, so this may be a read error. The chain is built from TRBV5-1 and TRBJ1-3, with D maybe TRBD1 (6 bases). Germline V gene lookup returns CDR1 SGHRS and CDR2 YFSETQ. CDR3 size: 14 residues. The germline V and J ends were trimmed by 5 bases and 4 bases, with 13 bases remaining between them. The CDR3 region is CASRSPGAGNTIYF. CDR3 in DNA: TGCGCCAGCAGGTCTCCAGGGGCGGGAAACACCATATATTTT.

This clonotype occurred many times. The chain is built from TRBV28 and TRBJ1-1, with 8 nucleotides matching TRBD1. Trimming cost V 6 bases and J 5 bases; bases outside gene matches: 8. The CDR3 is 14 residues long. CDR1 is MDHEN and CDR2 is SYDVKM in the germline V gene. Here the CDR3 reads CASSLTGAGTEAFF. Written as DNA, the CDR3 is TGTGCCAGCAGCCTGACAGGGGCCGGGACTGAAGCTTTCTTT.

The DNA for the CDR3 is TGCGCCAGCTGTAACCAAGATTGGTCCTTGCGTGGCTACACCTTC. This encodes CASCNQDWSLRGYTF. The rearrangement links TRBV23-1 to TRBJ1-2; D not resolved. TRBV23-1 is given ORF status, its function remaining uncertain. V gave up 8 bases and J gave up 7 bases, with 23 bases separating them. This CDR3 contains 15 residues.

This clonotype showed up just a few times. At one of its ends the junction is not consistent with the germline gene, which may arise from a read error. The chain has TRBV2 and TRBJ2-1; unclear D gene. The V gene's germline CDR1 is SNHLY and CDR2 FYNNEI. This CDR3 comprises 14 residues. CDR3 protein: CASCEMLSYNEQFF. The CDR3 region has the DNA TGTGCCAGCTGTGAAATGCTCTCCTACAATGAGCAGTTCTTC.

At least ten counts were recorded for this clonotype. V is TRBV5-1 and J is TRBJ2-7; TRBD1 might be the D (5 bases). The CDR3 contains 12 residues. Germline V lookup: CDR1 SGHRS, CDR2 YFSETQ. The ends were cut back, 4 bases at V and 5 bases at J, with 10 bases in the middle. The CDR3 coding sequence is TGCGCCAGCAGCACGCAGGGTAACGAGCAGTACTTC. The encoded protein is CASSTQGNEQYF. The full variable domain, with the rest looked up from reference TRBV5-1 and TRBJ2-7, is KAGVTQTPRYLIKTRGQQVTLSCSPISGHRSVSWYQQTPGQGLQFLFEYFSETQRNKGNFPGRFSGRQFSNSRSEMNVSTLELGDSALYLCASSTQGNEQYFGPGTRLTVT.

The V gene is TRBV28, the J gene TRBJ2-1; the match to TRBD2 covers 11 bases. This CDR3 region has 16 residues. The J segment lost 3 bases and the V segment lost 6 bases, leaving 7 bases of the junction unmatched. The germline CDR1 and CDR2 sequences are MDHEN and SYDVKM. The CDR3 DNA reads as TGTGCCAGCAGCCTTATTACTAGCGGGAGCTACAATGAGCAGTTCTTC. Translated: CASSLITSGSYNEQFF.

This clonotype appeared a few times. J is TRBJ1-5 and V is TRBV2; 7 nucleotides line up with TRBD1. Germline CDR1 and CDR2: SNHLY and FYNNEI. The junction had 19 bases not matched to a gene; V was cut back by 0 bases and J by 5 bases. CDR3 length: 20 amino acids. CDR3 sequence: CASSEAPDRVGSSGDQPQHF. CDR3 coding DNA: TGTGCCAGCAGTGAAGCACCCGACAGGGTCGGAAGTTCAGGCGATCAGCCCCAGCATTTT.

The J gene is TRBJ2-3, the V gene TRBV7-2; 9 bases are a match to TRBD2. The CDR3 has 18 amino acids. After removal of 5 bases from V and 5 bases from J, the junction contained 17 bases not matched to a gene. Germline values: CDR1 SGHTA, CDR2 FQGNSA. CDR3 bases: TGTGCCAGCAGCCCCCCCCCGGGGTGGCGGGAGGGCCAAGATACGCAGTATTTT. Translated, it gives CASSPPPGWREGQDTQYF.

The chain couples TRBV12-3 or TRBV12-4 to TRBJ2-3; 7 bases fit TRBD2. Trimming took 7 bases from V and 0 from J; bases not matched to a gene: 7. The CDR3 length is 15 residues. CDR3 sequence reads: CASIQTSLSTDTQYF. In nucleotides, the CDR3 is TGTGCCAGCATCCAGACTAGCCTAAGCACAGATACGCAGTATTTT.

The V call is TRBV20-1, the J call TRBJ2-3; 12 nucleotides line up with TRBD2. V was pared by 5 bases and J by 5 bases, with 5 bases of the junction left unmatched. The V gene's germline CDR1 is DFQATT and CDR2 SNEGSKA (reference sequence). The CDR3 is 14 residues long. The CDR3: CSAPPLAGGDTQYF. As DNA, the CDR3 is TGCAGTGCTCCCCCACTAGCGGGAGGAGATACGCAGTATTTT.

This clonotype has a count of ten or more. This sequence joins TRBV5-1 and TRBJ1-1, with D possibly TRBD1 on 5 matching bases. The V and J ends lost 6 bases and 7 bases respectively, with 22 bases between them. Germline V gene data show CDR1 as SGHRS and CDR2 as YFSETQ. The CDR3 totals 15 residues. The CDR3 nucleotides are TGCGCCAGCACCGCTAGTACGACAGCTATGAGTGAAGCTTTCTTT. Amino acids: CASTASTTAMSEAFF.

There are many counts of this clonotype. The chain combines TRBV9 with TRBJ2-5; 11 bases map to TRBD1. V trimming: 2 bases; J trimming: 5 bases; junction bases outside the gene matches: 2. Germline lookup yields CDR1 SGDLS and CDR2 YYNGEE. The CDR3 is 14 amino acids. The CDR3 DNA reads TGTGCCAGCAGCGTTGGACAGGGGGCTGAGACCCAGTACTTC. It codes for CASSVGQGAETQYF.

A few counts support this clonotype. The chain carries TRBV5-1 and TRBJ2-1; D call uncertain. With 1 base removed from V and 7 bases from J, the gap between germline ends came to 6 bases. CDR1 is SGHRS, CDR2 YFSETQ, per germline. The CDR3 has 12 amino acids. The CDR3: CASSLTANEQFF. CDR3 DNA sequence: TGCGCCAGCAGCTTGACTGCGAATGAGCAGTTCTTC.

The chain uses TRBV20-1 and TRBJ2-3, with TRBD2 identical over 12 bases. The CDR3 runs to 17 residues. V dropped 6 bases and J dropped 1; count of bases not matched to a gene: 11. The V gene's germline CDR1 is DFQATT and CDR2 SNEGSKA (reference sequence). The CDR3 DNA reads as TGCAGTGCCGAGGGCCTAGCGGGGGGGCTGGGCACAGATACGCAGTATTTT. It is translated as CSAEGLAGGLGTDTQYF.

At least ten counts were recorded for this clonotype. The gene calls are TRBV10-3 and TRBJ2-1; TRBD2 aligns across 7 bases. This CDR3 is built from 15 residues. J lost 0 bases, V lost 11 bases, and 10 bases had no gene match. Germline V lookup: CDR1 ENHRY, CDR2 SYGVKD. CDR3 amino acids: CAVRGEGLSYNEQFF. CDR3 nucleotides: TGTGCCGTCCGGGGGGAGGGCCTCTCCTACAATGAGCAGTTCTTC.

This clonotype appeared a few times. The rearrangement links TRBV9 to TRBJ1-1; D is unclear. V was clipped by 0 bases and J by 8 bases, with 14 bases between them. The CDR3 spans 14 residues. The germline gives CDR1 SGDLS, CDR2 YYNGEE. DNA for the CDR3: TGTGCCAGCAGCGTAGGGGCGGCCAGTCTCGAAGCTTTCTTT. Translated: CASSVGAASLEAFF.

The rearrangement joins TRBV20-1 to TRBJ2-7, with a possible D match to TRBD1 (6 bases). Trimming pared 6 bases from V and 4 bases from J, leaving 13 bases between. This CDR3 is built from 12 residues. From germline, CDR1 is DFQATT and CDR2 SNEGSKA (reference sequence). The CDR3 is CSAQGQQYEQYF. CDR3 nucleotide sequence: TGCAGTGCCCAGGGACAACAATACGAGCAGTACTTC.

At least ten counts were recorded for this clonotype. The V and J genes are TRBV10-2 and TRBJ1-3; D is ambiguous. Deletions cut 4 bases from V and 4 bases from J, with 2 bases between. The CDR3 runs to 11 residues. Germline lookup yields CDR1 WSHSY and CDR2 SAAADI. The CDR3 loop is CASSGGNTIYF. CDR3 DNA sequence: TGCGCCAGCAGTGGAGGAAACACCATATATTTT.

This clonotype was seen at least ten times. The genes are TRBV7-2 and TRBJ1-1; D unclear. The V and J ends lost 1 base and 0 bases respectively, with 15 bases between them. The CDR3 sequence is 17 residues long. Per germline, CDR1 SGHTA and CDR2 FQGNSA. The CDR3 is CASSLGLGLIMNTEAFF. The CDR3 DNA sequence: TGTGCCAGCAGCTTAGGTTTAGGACTGATTATGAACACTGAAGCTTTCTTT.

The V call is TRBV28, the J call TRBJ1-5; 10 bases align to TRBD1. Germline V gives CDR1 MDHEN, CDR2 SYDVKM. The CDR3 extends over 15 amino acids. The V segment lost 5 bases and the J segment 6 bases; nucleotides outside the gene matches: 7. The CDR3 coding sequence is TGTGCCAGCAGTAAGGGACAGGGGCAGGCTCAGCCCCAGCATTTT. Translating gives CASSKGQGQAQPQHF.

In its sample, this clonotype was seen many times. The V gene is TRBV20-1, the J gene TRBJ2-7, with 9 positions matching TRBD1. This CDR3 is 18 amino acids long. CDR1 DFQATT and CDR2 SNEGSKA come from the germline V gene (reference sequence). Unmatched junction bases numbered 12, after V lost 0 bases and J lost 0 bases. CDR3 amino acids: CSARDFGQGLVISYEQYF. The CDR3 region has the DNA TGCAGTGCTAGAGATTTCGGACAGGGGCTGGTAATCTCCTACGAGCAGTACTTC.

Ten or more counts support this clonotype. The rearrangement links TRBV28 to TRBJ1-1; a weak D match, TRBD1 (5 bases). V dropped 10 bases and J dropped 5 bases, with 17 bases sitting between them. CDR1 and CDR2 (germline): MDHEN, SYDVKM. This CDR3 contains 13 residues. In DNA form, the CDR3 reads TGTGCCAACATACAGGTCGGTCGGACTGAAGCTTTCTTT. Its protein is CANIQVGRTEAFF.

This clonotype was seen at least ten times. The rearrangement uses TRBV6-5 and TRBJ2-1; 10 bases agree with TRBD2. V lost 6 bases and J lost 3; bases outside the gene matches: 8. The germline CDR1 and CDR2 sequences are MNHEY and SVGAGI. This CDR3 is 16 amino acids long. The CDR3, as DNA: TGTGCCAGCAGAGGAGGGACTAGCGACGACTACAATGAGCAGTTCTTC. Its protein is CASRGGTSDDYNEQFF.